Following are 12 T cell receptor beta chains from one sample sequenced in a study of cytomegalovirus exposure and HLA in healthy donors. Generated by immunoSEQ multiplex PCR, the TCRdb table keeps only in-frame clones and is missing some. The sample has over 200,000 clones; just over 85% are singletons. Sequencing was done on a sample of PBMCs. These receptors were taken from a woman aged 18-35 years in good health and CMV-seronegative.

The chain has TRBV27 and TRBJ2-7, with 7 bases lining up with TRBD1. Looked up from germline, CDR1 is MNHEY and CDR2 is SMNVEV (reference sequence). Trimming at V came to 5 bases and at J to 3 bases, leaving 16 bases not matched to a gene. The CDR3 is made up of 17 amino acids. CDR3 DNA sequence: TGTGCCAGCAGTCCCAGCCGCGACAGGGTACGGATCTACGAGCAGTACTTC. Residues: CASSPSRDRVRIYEQYF.

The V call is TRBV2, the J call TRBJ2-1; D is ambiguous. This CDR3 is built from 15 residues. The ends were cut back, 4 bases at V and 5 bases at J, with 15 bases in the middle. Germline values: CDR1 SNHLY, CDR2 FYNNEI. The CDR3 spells CASSGSQIVDNEQFF. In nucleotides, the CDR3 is TGTGCCAGCAGTGGTTCTCAGATCGTCGACAATGAGCAGTTCTTC. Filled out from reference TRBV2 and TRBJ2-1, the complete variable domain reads EPEVTQTPSHQVTQMGQEVILRCVPISNHLYFYWYRQILGQKVEFLVSFYNNEISEKSEIFDDQFSVERPDGSNFTLKIRSTKLEDSAMYFCASSGSQIVDNEQFFGPGTRLTVL.

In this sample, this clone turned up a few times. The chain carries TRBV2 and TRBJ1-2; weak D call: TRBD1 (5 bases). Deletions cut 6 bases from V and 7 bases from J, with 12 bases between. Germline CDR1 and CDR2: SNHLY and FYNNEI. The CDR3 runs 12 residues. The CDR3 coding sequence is TGTGCCAGCAGCGTGAACCAGGGTGGCTACACCTTC. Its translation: CASSVNQGGYTF.

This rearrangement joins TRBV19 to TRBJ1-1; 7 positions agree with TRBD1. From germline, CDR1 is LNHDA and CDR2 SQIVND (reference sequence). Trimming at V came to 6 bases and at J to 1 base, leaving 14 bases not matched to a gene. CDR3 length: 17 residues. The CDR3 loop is CASRRDRDLSWNTEAFF. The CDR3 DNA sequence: TGTGCCAGTAGGCGAGACAGGGATCTGTCTTGGAACACTGAAGCTTTCTTT.

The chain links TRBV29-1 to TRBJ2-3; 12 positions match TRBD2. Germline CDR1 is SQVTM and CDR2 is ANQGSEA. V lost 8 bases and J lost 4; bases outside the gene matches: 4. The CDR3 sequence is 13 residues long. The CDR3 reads CSPRLAGADTQYF. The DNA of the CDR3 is TGCAGCCCAAGACTAGCGGGAGCAGATACGCAGTATTTT.

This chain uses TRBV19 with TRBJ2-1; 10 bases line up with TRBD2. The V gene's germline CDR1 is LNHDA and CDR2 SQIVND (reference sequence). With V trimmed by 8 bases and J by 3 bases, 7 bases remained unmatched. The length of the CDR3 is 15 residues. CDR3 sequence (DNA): TGTGCCAGTGGGGGCGGACTAGCGGACTACAATGAGCAGTTCTTC. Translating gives CASGGGLADYNEQFF.

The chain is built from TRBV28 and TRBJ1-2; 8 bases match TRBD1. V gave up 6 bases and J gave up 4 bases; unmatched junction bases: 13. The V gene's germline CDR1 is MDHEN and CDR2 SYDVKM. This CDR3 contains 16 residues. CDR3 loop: CASRLHGTGLGYGYTF. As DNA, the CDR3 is TGTGCCAGCAGGTTACACGGGACAGGCCTAGGCTATGGCTACACCTTC.

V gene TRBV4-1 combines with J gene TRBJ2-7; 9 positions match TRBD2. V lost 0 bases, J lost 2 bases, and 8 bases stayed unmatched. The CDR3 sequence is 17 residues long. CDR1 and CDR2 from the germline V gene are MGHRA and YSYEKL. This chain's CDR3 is CASSQDRSSGRAYEQYF. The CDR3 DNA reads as TGCGCCAGCAGCCAAGATCGCAGTAGCGGGAGAGCCTACGAGCAGTACTTC.

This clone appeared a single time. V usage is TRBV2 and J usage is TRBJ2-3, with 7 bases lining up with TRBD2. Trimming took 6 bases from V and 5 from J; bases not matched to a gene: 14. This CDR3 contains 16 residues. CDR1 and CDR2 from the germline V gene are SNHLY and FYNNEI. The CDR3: CASSPTGTGGRDTQYF. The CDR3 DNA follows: TGTGCCAGCAGCCCAACCGGGACTGGCGGGAGAGATACGCAGTATTTT.

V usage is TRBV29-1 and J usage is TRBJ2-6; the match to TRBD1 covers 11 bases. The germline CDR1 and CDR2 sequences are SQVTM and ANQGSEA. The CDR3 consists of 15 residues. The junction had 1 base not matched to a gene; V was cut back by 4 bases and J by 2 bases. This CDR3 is CSVGTGGPGANVLTF. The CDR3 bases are TGCAGCGTTGGGACAGGGGGCCCTGGGGCCAACGTCCTGACTTTC.

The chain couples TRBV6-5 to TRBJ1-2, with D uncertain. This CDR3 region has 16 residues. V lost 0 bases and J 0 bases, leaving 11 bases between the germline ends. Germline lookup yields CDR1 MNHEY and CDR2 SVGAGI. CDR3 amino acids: CASSYSSVLTNYGYTF. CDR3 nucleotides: TGTGCCAGCAGTTACTCCTCAGTCCTGACTAACTATGGCTACACCTTC.

CDR3 nucleotide sequence: TGTGCCGTGAGACAGGGAGTGAACACTGAAGCTTTCTTT. It translates to CAVRQGVNTEAFF. This chain connects TRBV10-3 to TRBJ1-1, with 7 nucleotides matching TRBD1. With V trimmed by 11 bases and J by 0 bases, 6 bases remained unmatched. This CDR3 region has 13 residues. Germline V gives CDR1 ENHRY, CDR2 SYGVKD.